This T cell receptor beta chain was sequenced in a study of T-cell reconstitution after alpha-beta-depleted transplantation in children. The study, taken as a whole, reports: The origin of high day-60 TCRbeta diversity in some patients lay in surviving recipient T cells and thymic progenitors. The authors attributed T-cell counts and diversity one year after transplant mostly to newly produced T cells. Expanded graft clones, several hundred of them, were reportedly the source of alpha-beta T cells about two months after transplant.

Germline V gene lookup returns CDR1 DFQATT and CDR2 SNEGSKA (reference sequence). Trimming stripped 2 bases from V and 4 bases from J, with 15 bases between. The CDR3 covers 15 residues. Regarding this clonotype: What it binds is unknown.

The TCRbeta library was prepared with unique molecular identifiers. TCRdb reanalysed the PCR reads using MiXCR and keeps one entry per CDR3 protein. The sample has 200,000 or so distinct CDR3 sequences, about 7% seen once. This sequence originates from a boy aged 2 to 10 with acute lymphoblastic leukemia, due to receive a stem cell transplant. Material: PBMCs, obtained before TCRalphabeta/CD19-depleted stem cell transplant. This chain uses TRBV20-1 with TRBJ1-5, with D possibly TRBD1 on 5 matching bases. The CDR3 here is CSARYVGGYNQPQHF. The CDR3 coding sequence is TGCAGTGCTAGATATGTGGGGGGATATAATCAGCCCCAGCATTTT.